A selection of T cell receptor beta chains follows, all from one sample in a study of control samples from healthy donors and cancer patients. The repertoire was sequenced with immunoSEQ multiplex PCR; TCRdb's copy has only in-frame clones and lacks some. This table holds around 94,000 clones, about 85% found once. Material: blood. The origin of the receptors is a woman aged 50 to 60 in good health. Each CDR3 is given with its conserved first and last residue. D genes are given only for firm matches. For some rows the clone size is stated as once, few or many, or as a class when expanded; others skip it.

TRBV27	once	TRBJ2-7	TRBD2	TGTGCCAGCAGTTTACCGGGACTAGCGGGAGAGGAGCAGTACTTC	CASSLPGLAGEEQYF
TRBV6-5	-	TRBJ1-2	-	TGTGCCAGCAGTTACCGTTTGGACGCACCCTATGGCTACACCTTC	CASSYRLDAPYGYTF
TRBV12-3/TRBV12-4	few	TRBJ1-2	-	TGTGCCAGCAGTTTTGGTTTCTATGGCTACACCTTC	CASSFGFYGYTF
TRBV6-4	few	TRBJ2-3	-	TGTGCCAGCAGTGACTCCGCGGGGGCCACAGATACGCAGTATTTT	CASSDSAGATDTQYF
TRBV9	once	TRBJ2-5	-	TGTGCCAGCAGCGTCTCTTCTAAGGTGCGAGGGCAAGAGACCCAGTACTTC	CASSVSSKVRGQETQYF
TRBV19	-	TRBJ2-1	TRBD1	TGTGCCAGTAGTGAAACGGGACAGAGTGGGAATGAGCAGTTCTTC	CASSETGQSGNEQFF
TRBV12-5	-	TRBJ2-1	TRBD1	TGTGCTAGTGGTTTGGTACCAGAACAGGGGAATGAGCAGTTCTTC	CASGLVPEQGNEQFF
TRBV11-2	-	TRBJ1-5	-	TGTGCCAGCAGCTTAGATGGTGCTAGCAATCAGCCCCAGCATTTT	CASSLDGASNQPQHF
TRBV10-3	once	TRBJ2-7	-	TGTGCCATCAGTGAGGAGCTTAGTTCTATCTCCTACGAGCAGTACTTC	CAISEELSSISYEQYF
TRBV25-1	-	TRBJ1-2	-	TGTGCCAGCAGTGTAGTAGGAGTCTATGGCTACACCTTC	CASSVVGVYGYTF
TRBV11-2	-	TRBJ2-1	TRBD2	TGTGCCAGCAGTTCCGGACTAGCTCCCAGCTCCTACAATGAGCAGTTCTTC	CASSSGLAPSSYNEQFF
TRBV25-1	-	TRBJ1-4	TRBD1	TGTGCCAGCAGTGAAAACAGGGGAACTAATGAAAAACTGTTTTTT	CASSENRGTNEKLFF
TRBV7-2	-	TRBJ1-1	-	TGTGCCAGCAGCTTAGTTCAGGGAAACCTTGAAGCTTTCTTT	CASSLVQGNLEAFF
TRBV11-2	-	TRBJ1-6	-	TGTGCCAGCAGCTTAGCGCAGGCCAATTCACCCCTCCACTTT	CASSLAQANSPLHF
TRBV25-1	-	TRBJ1-6	-	TGTGCCAGCAGTTTCTCCTATAATTCACCCCTCCACTTT	CASSFSYNSPLHF
TRBV7-9	-	TRBJ1-2	-	TGTGCCAGCAGTCAGGGGACATATGGCTACACCTTC	CASSQGTYGYTF
TRBV27	-	TRBJ2-7	TRBD2	TGTGCCAGCAGTTTAAGGGGACTAGCGGGAGGGCCAGTACCATACGAGCAGTACTTC	CASSLRGLAGGPVPYEQYF
TRBV18	once	TRBJ2-1	TRBD2	TGTGCCAGCTCACCACCTAGCGGGAGGGGGAATGAGCAGTTCTTC	CASSPPSGRGNEQFF
TRBV10-3	-	TRBJ1-1	TRBD1	TGTGCCATATCGGACAGGGGGTCGCCTAACACTGAAGCTTTCTTT	CAISDRGSPNTEAFF
TRBV2	-	TRBJ2-1	TRBD2	TGTGCCAGCAGAGCCCAGGGGACTAGCCTATACAATGAGCAGTTCTTC	CASRAQGTSLYNEQFF
TRBV28	-	TRBJ2-7	-	TGTGCCAGCAGTTTACACGGTTCCTACGAGCAGTACTTC	CASSLHGSYEQYF
TRBV7-2	-	TRBJ1-4	-	TGTGCCAGCAGCTTAGCCTTCGGGGCCCGCGAAAAACTGTTTTTT	CASSLAFGAREKLFF
TRBV28	-	TRBJ2-3	TRBD2	TGTGCCAGCAGCCAGGGACTAGCGGGGGAGGCTGATACGCAGTATTTT	CASSQGLAGEADTQYF
TRBV27	-	TRBJ1-1	TRBD1	TGTGCCAGCAGTCCGACAGGGATGAACACTGAAGCTTTCTTT	CASSPTGMNTEAFF
TRBV2	-	TRBJ1-2	TRBD1	TGTGCCAGCAGGGGGGACAGGGGCTATGGCTACACCTTC	CASRGDRGYGYTF